Below are 15 T cell receptor beta chains sequenced from a single sample in a study of identical twins (dated by TCRdb to 2016 to 2017). Libraries were built with 5' RACE. The listed sequencing device is Illumina HiSeq 2000. TCRdb reworked the public reads: Q25 trimming with fastp, MiXCR clone assembly, productive beta chains retained. For every CDR3 protein sequence, its rows merge into one entry that carries the most common genes and DNA. The sample has around 220,000 distinct CDR3 sequences on record, about 14% of them singletons. Approximately 8.8% of the sample belongs to the ten largest clones. What was sequenced was memory (CD45RO+) T cells sorted from blood. The label giving this sample's cell subset or site can be read as: CD45RO+ enriched T cells. These receptors came from a woman younger than 35 in good health.

This clonotype is medium-sized within its sample. CDR3 sequence: CASSFTVRAEAFF. CDR3 sequence (DNA): TGTGCCAGCAGTTTCACGGTGAGGGCTGAAGCTTTCTTT. The rearrangement joins TRBV12-3 or TRBV12-4 to TRBJ1-1, with unresolved D. Trimming shortened V by 3 bases and J by 6 bases, and 11 bases separated the two germline ends. The CDR3 consists of 13 residues.

This clonotype was found a few times. The J gene is TRBJ2-3, the V gene TRBV5-5; D not certain. Germline V gene sequence: CDR1 SGHKS, CDR2 YYEKEE (reference sequence). The germline V and J ends were trimmed by 1 base and 3 bases, with 6 bases remaining between them. The CDR3 sequence is 13 residues long. The CDR3 DNA is TGTGCCAGCAGCTTGCAGCAGACAGATACGCAGTATTTT. Translated: CASSLQQTDTQYF.

This clonotype was counted between two and nine times. The chain recombines TRBV14 with TRBJ2-3; no definite D call. Trimming stripped 1 base from V and 6 bases from J, with 8 bases between. CDR1 is SGHDN and CDR2 is FVKESK in the germline V gene. The CDR3 sequence is 13 residues long. The DNA for the CDR3 is TGTGCCAGCAGCCAAGGGACCGGCGATACGCAGTATTTT. Translating it yields CASSQGTGDTQYF.

V and J are TRBV5-1 and TRBJ1-3; D is undetermined. Deletions cut 0 bases from V and 0 bases from J, with 7 bases between. The CDR3 length is 15 residues. Per the germline V gene, CDR1 is SGHRS and CDR2 is YFSETQ. The CDR3 region is CASSLGSTSGNTIYF. The CDR3 region has the DNA TGCGCCAGCAGCTTGGGCTCCACCTCTGGAAACACCATATATTTT. Drawing the rest from reference TRBV5-1 and TRBJ1-3, the complete variable domain is KAGVTQTPRYLIKTRGQQVTLSCSPISGHRSVSWYQQTPGQGLQFLFEYFSETQRNKGNFPGRFSGRQFSNSRSEMNVSTLELGDSALYLCASSLGSTSGNTIYFGEGSWLTVV.

This clonotype has at least ten counts. CDR3 in amino acids: CSARDVNSIEFF. CDR3 DNA: TGCAGTGCTAGAGATGTTAATAGCATCGAGTTCTTC. The chain joins TRBV20-1 to TRBJ2-1; no definite D call. Germline assignment: CDR1 DFQATT and CDR2 SNEGSKA (reference sequence). Trimming left V 0 bases short and J 14 bases short, with 14 bases between. The length of the CDR3 is 12 residues.

This clonotype has only a few counts. The rearrangement links TRBV6-2 or TRBV6-3 to TRBJ2-6; D ambiguous. Germline values: CDR1 MNHEY, CDR2 SVGEGT. V gave up 10 bases and J gave up 0 bases, with 16 bases separating them. This CDR3 region has 16 residues. CDR3 DNA sequence: TGTGCCATGACCTCGGCAGGCAACTCTGGGGCCAACGTCCTGACTTTC. Translation: CAMTSAGNSGANVLTF.

This clonotype was counted between two and nine times. The chain recombines TRBV7-9 with TRBJ2-3; D unclear. Germline CDR1 SEHNR, CDR2 FQNEAQ (reference sequence). V dropped 6 bases and J dropped 1 base, with 8 bases sitting between them. The CDR3 length is 13 residues. DNA of the CDR3: TGTGCCAGCAGGGACGGACGCACAGATACGCAGTATTTT. Encoded protein: CASRDGRTDTQYF. Filled out from reference TRBV7-9 and TRBJ2-3, the complete variable domain reads DTGVSQNPRHKITKRGQNVTFRCDPISEHNRLYWYRQTLGQGPEFLTYFQNEAQLEKSRLLSDRFSAERPKGSFSTLEIQRTEQGDSAMYLCASRDGRTDTQYFGPGTRLTVL.

This clonotype was found a few times. The J gene is TRBJ2-2, the V gene TRBV12-3 or TRBV12-4; D unresolved. Trimming left V 7 bases short and J 6 bases short, with 9 bases between. This CDR3 spans 12 amino acids. CDR3 sequence reads: CASILSPGELFF. Here the CDR3 DNA reads TGTGCCAGCATTTTGTCACCCGGGGAGCTGTTTTTT.

The sample holds a few counts of this clonotype. The V call is TRBV12-3 or TRBV12-4, the J call TRBJ2-5; 10 positions match TRBD1. CDR3 length: 16 residues. The V segment lost 6 bases and the J segment 3 bases; nucleotides outside the gene matches: 10. CDR3 in amino acids: CASRPNDGQGEETQYF. Here the CDR3 DNA reads TGTGCCAGCAGGCCAAATGACGGACAGGGGGAAGAGACCCAGTACTTC.

This clonotype was recorded many times. The rearrangement links TRBV30 to TRBJ2-7; D is uncertain. The V end was cut by 3 bases, the J end by 0 bases, with 6 bases between. CDR1 GTSNPN and CDR2 SVGIG come from the germline V gene (reference sequence). This CDR3 has 12 amino acids. The chain's CDR3 is CAWRAGSYEQYF. CDR3 nucleotides: TGTGCCTGGAGGGCTGGCTCCTACGAGCAGTACTTC.

In its sample, this clonotype was seen a few times. This rearrangement joins TRBV4-2 to TRBJ2-7; D unclear. CDR1 is LGHNA, CDR2 YNFKEQ, per germline. V lost 4 bases to trimming and J lost 2 bases, with 18 bases between them. There are 16 residues in the CDR3. CDR3 DNA: TGTGCCAGCAGCCCAGACATTGGGCCCCAGGCCTACGAGCAGTACTTC. It encodes CASSPDIGPQAYEQYF.

This clonotype was found many times. This chain connects TRBV7-8 to TRBJ1-5; possible D gene TRBD1, 5 bases. The germline V and J ends were trimmed by 5 bases and 3 bases, with 8 bases remaining between them. In germline, CDR1 is SGHVS, CDR2 FQNEAQ. The CDR3 totals 13 residues. The CDR3 nucleotides are TGTGCCAGCAGCCCGACAGTCAATCAGCCCCAGCATTTT. Its protein is CASSPTVNQPQHF.

V and J are TRBV7-2 and TRBJ2-4; 9 nucleotides align to TRBD2. V was clipped by 0 bases and J by 6 bases; unmatched bases: 9. Germline assignment: CDR1 SGHTA and CDR2 FQGNSA. The CDR3 is 17 residues long. The CDR3 sequence: CASSLARGSGSRNIQYF. The CDR3 DNA follows: TGTGCCAGCAGCTTAGCGCGGGGTAGCGGGAGTAGAAACATTCAGTACTTC.

This clonotype occurred a few times. The J gene is TRBJ1-4, the V gene TRBV19, with D unclear. Trimming left V 4 bases short and J 4 bases short, with 7 bases between. Germline V gene data show CDR1 as LNHDA and CDR2 as SQIVND (reference sequence). The CDR3 loop spans 13 amino acids. In nucleotides, the CDR3 is TGTGCCAGTAGTAGAACAGATAATGAAAAACTGTTTTTT. Protein: CASSRTDNEKLFF.

The chain joins TRBV3-1 to TRBJ2-3; D assignment may be TRBD1 or TRBD2 (6 bases each). Trimming took off 2 bases at V and 3 bases at J, with 12 bases between the two ends. Germline V lookup: CDR1 LGHDT, CDR2 YNNKEL (reference sequence). The CDR3 runs to 15 residues. CDR3 region: CASSQKWGATDTQYF. CDR3 DNA: TGTGCCAGCAGCCAAAAGTGGGGGGCTACAGATACGCAGTATTTT.